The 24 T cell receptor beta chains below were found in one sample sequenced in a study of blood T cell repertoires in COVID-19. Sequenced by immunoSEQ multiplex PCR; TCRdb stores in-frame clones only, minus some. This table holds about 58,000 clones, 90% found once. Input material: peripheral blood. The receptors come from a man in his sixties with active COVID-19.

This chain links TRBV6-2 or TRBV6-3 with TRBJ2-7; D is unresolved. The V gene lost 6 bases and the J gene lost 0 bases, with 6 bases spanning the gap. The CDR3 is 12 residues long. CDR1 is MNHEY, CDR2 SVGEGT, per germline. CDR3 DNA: TGTGCCAGCAGCCTTAGCTCCTACGAGCAGTACTTC. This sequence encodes CASSLSSYEQYF.

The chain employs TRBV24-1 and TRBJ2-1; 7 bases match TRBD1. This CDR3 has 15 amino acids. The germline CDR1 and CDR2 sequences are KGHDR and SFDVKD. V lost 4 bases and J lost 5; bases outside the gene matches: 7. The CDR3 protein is CATSESTGWNNEQFF. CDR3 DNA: TGTGCCACCAGTGAGTCGACAGGGTGGAACAATGAGCAGTTCTTC.

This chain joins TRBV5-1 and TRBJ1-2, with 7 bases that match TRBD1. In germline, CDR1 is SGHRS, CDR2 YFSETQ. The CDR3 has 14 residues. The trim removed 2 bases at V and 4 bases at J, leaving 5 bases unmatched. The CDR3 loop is CASSFGTEIYGYTF. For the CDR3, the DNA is TGCGCCAGCAGCTTCGGGACAGAAATCTATGGCTACACCTTC.

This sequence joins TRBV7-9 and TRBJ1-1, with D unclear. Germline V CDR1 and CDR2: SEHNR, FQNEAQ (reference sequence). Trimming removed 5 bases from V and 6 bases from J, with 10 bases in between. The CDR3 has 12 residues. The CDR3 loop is CASSLTRSEAFF. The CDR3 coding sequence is TGTGCCAGCAGCCTCACACGTTCTGAAGCTTTCTTT.

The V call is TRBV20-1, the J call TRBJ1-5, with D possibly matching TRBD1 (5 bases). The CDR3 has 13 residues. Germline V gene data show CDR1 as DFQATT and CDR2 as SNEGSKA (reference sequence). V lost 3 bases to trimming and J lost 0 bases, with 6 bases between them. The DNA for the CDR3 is TGCAGTGCTAGTCAGGGTAGCAATCAGCCCCAGCATTTT. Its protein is CSASQGSNQPQHF.

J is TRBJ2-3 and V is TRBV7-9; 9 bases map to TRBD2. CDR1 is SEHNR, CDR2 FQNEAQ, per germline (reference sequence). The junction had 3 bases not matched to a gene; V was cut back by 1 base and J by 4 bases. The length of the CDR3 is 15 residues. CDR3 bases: TGTGCCAGCAGCTTAGGTAGCGGGAGACCAGATACGCAGTATTTT. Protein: CASSLGSGRPDTQYF. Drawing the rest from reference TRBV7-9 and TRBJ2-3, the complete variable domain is DTGVSQNPRHKITKRGQNVTFRCDPISEHNRLYWYRQTLGQGPEFLTYFQNEAQLEKSRLLSDRFSAERPKGSFSTLEIQRTEQGDSAMYLCASSLGSGRPDTQYFGPGTRLTVL.

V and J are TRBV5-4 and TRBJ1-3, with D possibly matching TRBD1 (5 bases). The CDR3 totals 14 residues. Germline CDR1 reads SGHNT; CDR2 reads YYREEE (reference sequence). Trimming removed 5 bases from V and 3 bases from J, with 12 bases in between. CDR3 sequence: CASRAGLLGNTIYF. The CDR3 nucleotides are TGTGCCAGCAGAGCGGGACTGCTTGGAAACACCATATATTTT.

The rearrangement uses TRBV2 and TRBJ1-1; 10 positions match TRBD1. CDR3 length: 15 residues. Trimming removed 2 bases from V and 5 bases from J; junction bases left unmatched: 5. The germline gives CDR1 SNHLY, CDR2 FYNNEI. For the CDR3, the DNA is TGTGCCAGCAGTGAAAGGGACAGGGGACGAACTGAAGCTTTCTTT. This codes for CASSERDRGRTEAFF.

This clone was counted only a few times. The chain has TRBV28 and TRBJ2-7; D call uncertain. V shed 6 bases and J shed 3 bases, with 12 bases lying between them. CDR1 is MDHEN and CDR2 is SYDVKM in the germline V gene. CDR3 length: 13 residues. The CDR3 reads CASSPLEYYEQYF. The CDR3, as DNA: TGTGCCAGCAGCCCCCTGGAGTACTACGAGCAGTACTTC.

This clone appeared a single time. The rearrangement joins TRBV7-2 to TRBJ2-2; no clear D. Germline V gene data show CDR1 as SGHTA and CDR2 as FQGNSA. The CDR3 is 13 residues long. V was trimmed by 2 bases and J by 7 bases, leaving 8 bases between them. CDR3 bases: TGTGCCAGCAGCTTATCTACCCGCGGGGAGCTGTTTTTT. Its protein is CASSLSTRGELFF.

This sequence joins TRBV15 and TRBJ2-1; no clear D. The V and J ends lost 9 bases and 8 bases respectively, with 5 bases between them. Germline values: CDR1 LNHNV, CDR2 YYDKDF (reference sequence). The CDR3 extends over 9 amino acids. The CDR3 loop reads CATRYEQFF. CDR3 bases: TGTGCCACTCGGTATGAGCAGTTCTTC. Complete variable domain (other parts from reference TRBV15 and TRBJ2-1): DAMVIQNPRYQVTQFGKPVTLSCSQTLNHNVMYWYQQKSSQAPKLLFHYYDKDFNNEADTPDNFQSRRPNTSFCFLDIRSPGLGDTAMYLCATRYEQFFGPGTRLTVL.

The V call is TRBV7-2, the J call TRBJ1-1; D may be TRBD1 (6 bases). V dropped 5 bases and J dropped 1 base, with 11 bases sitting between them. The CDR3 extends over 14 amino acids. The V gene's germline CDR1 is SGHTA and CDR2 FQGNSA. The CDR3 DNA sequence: TGTGCCAGCAGCCCTGGGGGCAAGAACACTGAAGCTTTCTTT. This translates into CASSPGGKNTEAFF.

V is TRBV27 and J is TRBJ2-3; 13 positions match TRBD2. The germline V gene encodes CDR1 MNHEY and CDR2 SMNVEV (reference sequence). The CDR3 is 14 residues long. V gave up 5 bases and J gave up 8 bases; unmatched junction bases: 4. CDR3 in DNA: TGTGCCAGCAGTCACCGGACTAGCGGGAGTACGCAGTATTTT. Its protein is CASSHRTSGSTQYF.

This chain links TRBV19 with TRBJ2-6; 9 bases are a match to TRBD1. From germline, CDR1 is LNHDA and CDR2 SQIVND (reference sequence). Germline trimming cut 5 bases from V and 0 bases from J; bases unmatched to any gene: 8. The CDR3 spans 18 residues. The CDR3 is CASSPRTGAPSGANVLTF. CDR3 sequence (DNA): TGTGCCAGTAGTCCCAGGACAGGGGCCCCCTCTGGGGCCAACGTCCTGACTTTC. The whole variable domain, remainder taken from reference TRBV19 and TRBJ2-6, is DGGITQSPKYLFRKEGQNVTLSCEQNLNHDAMYWYRQDPGQGLRLIYYSQIVNDFQKGDIAEGYSVSREKKESFPLTVTSAQKNPTAFYLCASSPRTGAPSGANVLTFGAGSRLTVL.

In nucleotides, the CDR3 is TGTGCCAGCAGCTTAACGGACAGGGTTCGGGATACGCAGTATTTT. Translation gives CASSLTDRVRDTQYF. The chain recombines TRBV6-5 with TRBJ2-3, with 8 bases that match TRBD1. The CDR3 length is 15 residues. Per the germline V gene, CDR1 is MNHEY and CDR2 is SVGAGI. The trim removed 6 bases at V and 6 bases at J, leaving 11 bases unmatched.

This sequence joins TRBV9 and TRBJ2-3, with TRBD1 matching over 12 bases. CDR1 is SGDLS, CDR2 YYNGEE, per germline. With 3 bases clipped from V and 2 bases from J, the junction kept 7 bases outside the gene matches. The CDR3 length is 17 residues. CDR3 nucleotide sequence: TGTGCCAGCAGCGCCTTTCCGGGACAGGGGGCCACAGATACGCAGTATTTT. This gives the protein CASSAFPGQGATDTQYF.

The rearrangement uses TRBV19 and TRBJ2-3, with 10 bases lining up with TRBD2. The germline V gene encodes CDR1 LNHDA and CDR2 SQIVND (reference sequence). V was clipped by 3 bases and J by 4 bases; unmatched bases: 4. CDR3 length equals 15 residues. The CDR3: CASSMGSGGADTQYF. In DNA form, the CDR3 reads TGTGCCAGTAGTATGGGAAGCGGGGGGGCAGATACGCAGTATTTT.

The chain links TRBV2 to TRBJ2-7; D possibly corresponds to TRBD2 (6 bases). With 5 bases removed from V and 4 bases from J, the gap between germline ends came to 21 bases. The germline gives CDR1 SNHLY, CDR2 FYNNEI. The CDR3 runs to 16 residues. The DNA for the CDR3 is TGTGCCAGCAGTATTTTAGCGTGGGGGGTAAGGTACGAGCAGTACTTC. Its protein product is CASSILAWGVRYEQYF.

The CDR3 DNA is TGTGCCAGTAGTCCTCGGGGCTACAATGAGCAGTTCTTC. Translated, it gives CASSPRGYNEQFF. The chain uses TRBV19 and TRBJ2-1; D perhaps matches TRBD2 (5 bases). CDR3 length equals 13 residues. In germline, CDR1 is LNHDA, CDR2 SQIVND (reference sequence). Trimming shortened V by 5 bases and J by 3 bases, and 8 bases separated the two germline ends.

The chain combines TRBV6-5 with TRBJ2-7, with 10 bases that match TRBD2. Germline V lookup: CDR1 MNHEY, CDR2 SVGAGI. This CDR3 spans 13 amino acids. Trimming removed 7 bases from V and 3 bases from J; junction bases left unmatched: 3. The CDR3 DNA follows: TGTGCCAGCACCATAGCGGGAGGCTACGAGCAGTACTTC. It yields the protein CASTIAGGYEQYF.

The CDR3, as DNA: TGTGCCAGCAGCGCCCAATTAGGAGGGAACACTGAAGCTTTCTTT. It specifies CASSAQLGGNTEAFF. The chain joins TRBV9 to TRBJ1-1; D not certain. This CDR3 has 15 residues. V was cut by 3 bases and J by 1 base, with 13 bases left in between. Germline V CDR1 and CDR2: SGDLS, YYNGEE. The variable domain in full, completed from reference TRBV9 and TRBJ1-1, reads DSGVTQTPKHLITATGQRVTLRCSPRSGDLSVYWYQQSLDQGLQFLIQYYNGEERAKGNILERFSAQQFPDLHSELNLSSLELGDSALYFCASSAQLGGNTEAFFGQGTRLTVV.

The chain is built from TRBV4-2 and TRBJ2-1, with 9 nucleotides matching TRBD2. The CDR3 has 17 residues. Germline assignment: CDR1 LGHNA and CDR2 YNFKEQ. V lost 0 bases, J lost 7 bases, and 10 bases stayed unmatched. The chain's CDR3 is CASSQDLVTSGYNEQFF. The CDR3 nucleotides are TGTGCCAGCAGCCAAGATTTAGTGACTAGCGGTTATAATGAGCAGTTCTTC.

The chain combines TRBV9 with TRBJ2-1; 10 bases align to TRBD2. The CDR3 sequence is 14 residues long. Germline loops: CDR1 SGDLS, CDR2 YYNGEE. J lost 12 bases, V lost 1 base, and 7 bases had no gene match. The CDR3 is CASSVPSGGARQFF. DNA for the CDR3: TGTGCCAGCAGCGTACCCAGCGGGGGGGCTCGGCAGTTCTTC.

As DNA, the CDR3 is TGTGCCAGCAGCTCAGGGAGGAATGAGCAGTTCTTC. Amino acid sequence: CASSSGRNEQFF. The genes are TRBV3-1 (or the pseudogene TRBV3-2) and TRBJ2-1, with a weak D call TRBD2 (6 bases). Germline values: CDR1 LGHDT, CDR2 YNNKEL (reference sequence). The length of the CDR3 is 12 residues. Trimming removed 5 bases from V and 7 bases from J, with 9 bases in between.